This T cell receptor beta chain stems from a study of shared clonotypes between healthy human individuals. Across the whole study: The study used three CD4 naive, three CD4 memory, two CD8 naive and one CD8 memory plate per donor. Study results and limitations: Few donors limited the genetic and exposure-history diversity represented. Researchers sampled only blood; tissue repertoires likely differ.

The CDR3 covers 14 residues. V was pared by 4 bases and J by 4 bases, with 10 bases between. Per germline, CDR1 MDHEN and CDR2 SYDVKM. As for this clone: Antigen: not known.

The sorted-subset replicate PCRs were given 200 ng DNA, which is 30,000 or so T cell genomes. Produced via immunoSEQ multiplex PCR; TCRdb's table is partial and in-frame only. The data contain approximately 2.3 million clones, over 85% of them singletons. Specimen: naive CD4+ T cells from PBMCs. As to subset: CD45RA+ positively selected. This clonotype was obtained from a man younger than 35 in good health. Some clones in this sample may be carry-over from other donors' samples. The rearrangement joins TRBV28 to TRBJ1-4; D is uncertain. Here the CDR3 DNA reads TGTGCCAGCAGTTGGGCGCGCGTTAATGAAAAACTGTTTTTT. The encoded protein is CASSWARVNEKLFF.